The TCR beta chain described here comes from a study of cytomegalovirus exposure and HLA in healthy donors. CDR1 and CDR2 from the germline V gene are GTSNPN and SVGIG (reference sequence). There are 12 residues in the CDR3. Unmatched junction bases numbered 0, after V lost 3 bases and J lost 4 bases. The study's findings and limits: The study flagged 150 to 200 TCR beta chains as cytomegalovirus-associated. In a later analysis, a genetic analysis reported fewer productive-TCR N-insertions in an Asian-associated ancestry cluster than the cohort average.

PCR employed 60 Vbeta and 13 Jbeta primers. Clones were sequenced by immunoSEQ multiplex PCR, and TCRdb holds only the in-frame ones, with some missing. Seen here are 110,000 to 150,000 clones, about four fifths observed once, and the top ten hold 2% to 2.5%. The sample holds a few counts of this clone. Antigen unknown. The sequencing input was PBMCs. This receptor was taken from a man aged 30 to 39 in good health and CMV-seronegative. The V and J genes are TRBV30 and TRBJ1-1, with 9 bases aligning to TRBD1. CDR3 residues: CAWRDRGTEAFF. DNA of the CDR3: TGTGCCTGGAGGGACAGGGGCACTGAAGCTTTCTTT.